These 21 T cell receptor beta chains were sequenced from one sample in a study of shared clonotypes between healthy human individuals. Sequencing used immunoSEQ multiplex PCR; TCRdb keeps in-frame clones, though not all of them. The table records around 2.1 million clones, roughly 91% of them present only once. Naive CD8 cells lacked CD45RO and underwent positive selection for CCR7, leaving out terminally differentiated effector memory CD45RA+ cells. The source material was naive CD8+ T cells from PBMCs. The origin of the receptors is a man younger than 35 in good health. Some clones in this sample may be carry-over from other donors' samples.

V usage is TRBV11-2 and J usage is TRBJ2-1, with 8 bases matching TRBD2. This CDR3 has 16 amino acids. CDR1 and CDR2 (germline): SGHAT, FQNNGV. Germline trimming cut 0 bases from V and 4 bases from J; bases unmatched to any gene: 5. The chain's CDR3 is CASSLDVSGIYNEQFF. The DNA of the CDR3 is TGTGCCAGCAGCTTAGATGTTAGCGGGATTTACAATGAGCAGTTCTTC.

V and J are TRBV6-1 and TRBJ2-3, with 9 bases that match TRBD2. Per germline, CDR1 MNHNS and CDR2 SASEGT. The CDR3 extends over 15 amino acids. The V gene end was trimmed by 2 bases and the J gene end by 4 bases; junction bases not matched to a gene: 4. In DNA, the CDR3 is TGTGCCAGCAGTGAACTAGCGGGAAACCCAGATACGCAGTATTTT. Translated, it gives CASSELAGNPDTQYF.

The chain couples TRBV15 to TRBJ2-1; 11 positions match TRBD2. CDR1 LNHNV and CDR2 YYDKDF come from the germline V gene (reference sequence). The junction had 9 bases not matched to a gene; V was cut back by 5 bases and J by 6 bases. This CDR3 spans 16 amino acids. The CDR3 here is CATSPGELAGGNEQFF. Written as DNA, the CDR3 is TGTGCCACCAGCCCCGGGGAGCTAGCGGGAGGCAATGAGCAGTTCTTC.

In DNA form, the CDR3 reads TGTGCCAGCAGCGTTTTCTTACACTCCCCAACTAATGAAAAACTGTTTTTT. Protein sequence: CASSVFLHSPTNEKLFF. This sequence joins TRBV9 and TRBJ1-4; D call uncertain. The V end lost 2 bases, the J end lost 0 bases, and 14 bases lay between the germline ends. The CDR3 covers 17 residues. Germline assignment: CDR1 SGDLS and CDR2 YYNGEE.

The V call is TRBV5-1, the J call TRBJ2-1; D is possibly TRBD2 (6 bases). Trimming removed 4 bases from V and 0 bases from J, with 17 bases in between. The CDR3 has 17 amino acids. CDR1 and CDR2 (germline): SGHRS, YFSETQ. The CDR3 region has the DNA TGCGCCAGCAGCGCCCCTGTAGCGGACCGCTCCTACAATGAGCAGTTCTTC. It yields the protein CASSAPVADRSYNEQFF.

The chain combines TRBV7-9 with TRBJ1-4; D may be TRBD1 (6 bases). CDR1 is SEHNR and CDR2 is FQNEAQ in the germline V gene (reference sequence). This CDR3 comprises 14 residues. V was clipped by 8 bases and J by 0 bases, with 10 bases between them. The CDR3, as DNA: TGTGCCAGCTCAAACAGGGCAACTAATGAAAAACTGTTTTTT. Amino acid sequence: CASSNRATNEKLFF. Using reference TRBV7-9 and TRBJ1-4 for the parts outside the CDR3, the full variable domain is DTGVSQNPRHKITKRGQNVTFRCDPISEHNRLYWYRQTLGQGPEFLTYFQNEAQLEKSRLLSDRFSAERPKGSFSTLEIQRTEQGDSAMYLCASSNRATNEKLFFGSGTQLSVL.

The rearrangement joins TRBV19 to TRBJ2-2; either TRBD1 or TRBD2 may fit D (6 bases each). The V and J ends lost 0 bases and 4 bases respectively, with 12 bases between them. This CDR3 comprises 16 residues. The V gene's germline CDR1 is LNHDA and CDR2 SQIVND (reference sequence). The CDR3 protein is CASSIDRGLGTGELFF. The CDR3 coding sequence is TGTGCCAGTAGTATAGATCGGGGGCTCGGCACCGGGGAGCTGTTTTTT.

The gene calls are TRBV14 and TRBJ2-7; D not certain. Germline lookup yields CDR1 SGHDN and CDR2 FVKESK. The CDR3 consists of 16 residues. V dropped 1 base and J dropped 2 bases, with 15 bases sitting between them. Here the CDR3 reads CASSQVFSDGTYEQYF. CDR3 nucleotide sequence: TGTGCCAGCAGCCAAGTGTTTAGTGACGGTACCTACGAGCAGTACTTC.

This clone has only one observation. J is TRBJ2-1 and V is TRBV27; either TRBD1 or TRBD2 may supply D (5 bases each). Deletions cut 6 bases from V and 5 bases from J, with 14 bases between. Germline CDR1 is MNHEY and CDR2 is SMNVEV (reference sequence). The CDR3 loop spans 14 amino acids. The CDR3 protein is CASSRGAWNNEQFF. CDR3 DNA: TGTGCCAGCAGCCGGGGCGCCTGGAACAATGAGCAGTTCTTC.

V usage is TRBV7-8 and J usage is TRBJ1-1; D perhaps matches TRBD1 (5 bases). Looked up from germline, CDR1 is SGHVS and CDR2 is FQNEAQ. Trimming left V 5 bases short and J 3 bases short, with 19 bases between. This CDR3 is built from 16 residues. CDR3 in amino acids: CASSAHRNLRDTEAFF. For the CDR3, the DNA is TGTGCCAGCAGCGCCCACAGGAACCTAAGGGACACTGAAGCTTTCTTT.

In regard to this clone: A much larger clone differs by one base, so this may be a read error. Other nucleotide sequences from this sample produce the same CDR3. The V gene is TRBV28, the J gene TRBJ2-2, with D unclear. Between the trimmed V and J ends, which lost 1 base and 8 bases, there was a span of 2 bases. Germline lookup yields CDR1 MDHEN and CDR2 SYDVKM. This CDR3 is 11 amino acids long. DNA for the CDR3: TGTGCCAGCAGTTTATCGGGGGAGCTGTTTTTT. This sequence encodes CASSLSGELFF. Filled out from reference TRBV28 and TRBJ2-2, the complete variable domain reads DVKVTQSSRYLVKRTGEKVFLECVQDMDHENMFWYRQDPGLGLRLIYFSYDVKMKEKGDIPEGYSVSREKKERFSLILESASTNQTSMYLCASSLSGELFFGEGSRLTVL.

About this clone itself: Other DNA sequences in this specimen translate into the identical CDR3. This sequence joins TRBV19 and TRBJ1-1; D is undetermined. Germline values: CDR1 LNHDA, CDR2 SQIVND (reference sequence). V was clipped by 4 bases and J by 1 base, with 4 bases between them. The CDR3 extends over 12 amino acids. The CDR3 sequence: CASSTGNTEAFF. The DNA for the CDR3 is TGTGCCAGTAGTACAGGGAACACTGAAGCTTTCTTT.

The V gene is TRBV4-3, the J gene TRBJ2-7; 14 positions agree with TRBD2. Trimming took 1 base from V and 4 from J; bases not matched to a gene: 9. Looked up from germline, CDR1 is LGHNA and CDR2 is YSLEER. The CDR3 consists of 18 residues. The CDR3 loop is CASSQGLAGGPMVYEQYF. The CDR3 coding sequence is TGCGCCAGCAGCCAAGGACTAGCGGGAGGGCCCATGGTTTACGAGCAGTACTTC.

V usage is TRBV9 and J usage is TRBJ2-5, with TRBD1 identical over 7 bases. The CDR3 runs to 14 residues. The ends lost 3 bases at V and 4 bases at J; junction bases unmatched: 6. The germline V gene encodes CDR1 SGDLS and CDR2 YYNGEE. The chain's CDR3 is CASSGLRQGETQYF. CDR3 DNA: TGTGCCAGCAGCGGGCTGAGACAGGGAGAGACCCAGTACTTC.

The chain recombines TRBV19 with TRBJ2-2, with 10 bases matching TRBD1. Trimming took 7 bases from V and 2 from J; bases not matched to a gene: 4. Germline CDR1 LNHDA, CDR2 SQIVND (reference sequence). There are 15 residues in the CDR3. CDR3 DNA: TGTGCCAGTAAGGGGACAGGGGTCAACACCGGGGAGCTGTTTTTT. Its translation is CASKGTGVNTGELFF.

A word on this clone: Other DNA sequences in this specimen translate into the identical CDR3. The rearrangement joins TRBV9 to TRBJ2-5; TRBD2 might be the D (5 bases). The CDR3 has 14 residues. The germline CDR1 and CDR2 sequences are SGDLS and YYNGEE. Trimming shortened V by 0 bases and J by 5 bases, and 11 bases separated the two germline ends. CDR3 protein: CASSVGRGQETQYF. The CDR3 bases are TGTGCCAGCAGCGTAGGTCGGGGTCAGGAGACCCAGTACTTC.

CDR3 loop: CASSLGTIKEYEQFF. The CDR3 DNA reads as TGTGCCAGTAGTTTGGGGACTATCAAGGAGTATGAGCAGTTCTTC. The chain carries TRBV19 and TRBJ2-1; 7 nucleotides agree with TRBD2. Germline values: CDR1 LNHDA, CDR2 SQIVND (reference sequence). This CDR3 contains 15 residues. J gave up 8 bases and V 5 bases, and 12 bases lay outside the gene matches.

The rearrangement links TRBV11-2 to TRBJ2-7, with TRBD1 matching over 9 bases. The CDR3 length is 15 residues. Unmatched junction bases numbered 5, after V lost 2 bases and J lost 3 bases. Germline V lookup: CDR1 SGHAT, CDR2 FQNNGV. In DNA, the CDR3 is TGTGCCAGCAGCTTACAGGGGACAGGGAACTACGAGCAGTACTTC. Protein product: CASSLQGTGNYEQYF.

The V call is TRBV4-1, the J call TRBJ2-7; 8 bases match TRBD1. The germline V gene has CDR1 MGHRA and CDR2 YSYEKL. The CDR3 length is 15 residues. With V trimmed by 4 bases and J by 0 bases, 5 bases remained unmatched. Written as DNA, the CDR3 is TGCGCCAGCAGCCTGACAGGGGATTTCTCCTACGAGCAGTACTTC. Protein: CASSLTGDFSYEQYF.

The J gene is TRBJ2-2, the V gene TRBV27; unclear D gene. Germline V gives CDR1 MNHEY, CDR2 SMNVEV (reference sequence). Between the trimmed V and J ends, which lost 1 base and 7 bases, there was a span of 7 bases. The length of the CDR3 is 13 residues. The CDR3 coding sequence is TGTGCCAGCAGTTTATTGGGTTACGGGGAGCTGTTTTTT. Encoded protein: CASSLLGYGELFF.

The chain carries TRBV4-2 and TRBJ2-1; 10 nucleotides align to TRBD2. The CDR3 extends over 17 amino acids. The ends lost 0 bases at V and 9 bases at J; junction bases unmatched: 11. From germline, CDR1 is LGHNA and CDR2 YNFKEQ. The chain's CDR3 is CASSQELVASGSSEQFF. CDR3 DNA sequence: TGTGCCAGCAGCCAAGAATTAGTGGCTAGCGGGAGCTCTGAGCAGTTCTTC.